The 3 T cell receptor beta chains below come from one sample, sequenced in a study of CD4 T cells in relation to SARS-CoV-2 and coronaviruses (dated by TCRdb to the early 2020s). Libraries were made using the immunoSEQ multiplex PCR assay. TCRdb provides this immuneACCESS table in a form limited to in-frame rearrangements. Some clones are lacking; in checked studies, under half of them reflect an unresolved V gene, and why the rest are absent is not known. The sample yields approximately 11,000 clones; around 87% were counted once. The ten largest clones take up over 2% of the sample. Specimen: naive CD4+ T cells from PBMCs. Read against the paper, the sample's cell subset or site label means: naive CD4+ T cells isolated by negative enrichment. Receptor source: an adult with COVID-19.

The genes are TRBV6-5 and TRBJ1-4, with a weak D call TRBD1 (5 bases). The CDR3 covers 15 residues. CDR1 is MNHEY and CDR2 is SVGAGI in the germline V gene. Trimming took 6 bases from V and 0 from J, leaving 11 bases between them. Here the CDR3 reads CASSSGGSTNEKLFF. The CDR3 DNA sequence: TGTGCCAGCAGCAGTGGGGGATCAACTAATGAAAAACTGTTTTTT.

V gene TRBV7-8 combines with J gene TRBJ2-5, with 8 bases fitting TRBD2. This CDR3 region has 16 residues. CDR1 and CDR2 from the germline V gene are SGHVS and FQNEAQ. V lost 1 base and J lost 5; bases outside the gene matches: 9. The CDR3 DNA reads TGTGCCAGCAGCTTAGAGCCAGCGGGGGTCCGGGAGACCCAGTACTTC. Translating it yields CASSLEPAGVRETQYF.

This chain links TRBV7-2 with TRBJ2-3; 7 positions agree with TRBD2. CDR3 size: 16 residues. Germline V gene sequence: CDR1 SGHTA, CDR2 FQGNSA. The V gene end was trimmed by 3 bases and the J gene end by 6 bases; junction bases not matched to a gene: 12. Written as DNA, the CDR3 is TGTGCCAGCAGCTTTTTCCAGCGGGGTAACCGTGATACGCAGTATTTT. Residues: CASSFFQRGNRDTQYF.